This T cell receptor beta chain was captured by sequencing in a study of shared clonotypes between healthy human individuals. Notes on the study in general: Four donors shared around 5% of their naive CD4 clonotypes. Deeper or shallower sequencing was expected to change how clonotypes are shared among donors.

CDR3 size: 17 residues. Germline V gene data show CDR1 as SGHNT and CDR2 as YYREEE (reference sequence). Trimming removed 0 bases from V and 0 bases from J, with 10 bases in between. Data came from immunoSEQ multiplex PCR; TCRdb stores just in-frame clones and leaves some out. The data show 150,000 to 200,000 clones, 90% to 95% seen once. Comments on this clone: As yet, its antigen is unknown.

The chain carries TRBV5-4 and TRBJ1-6; no firm D call. Sequenced: naive CD4+ T cells sorted from blood. Subset noted: CD45RA+ positively selected. The sequence was collected from a woman aged 30 to 39 in good health. CDR3 sequence (DNA): TGTGCCAGCAGCTTGGGGCGCCACGGCTCCTATAATTCACCCCTCCACTTT. Amino acids: CASSLGRHGSYNSPLHF.